This T cell receptor (beta chain) was sequenced during a study of blood T cell repertoires in COVID-19. Study details: The United States, Italy and Spain were the sources of the acute and convalescent COVID-19 samples. The cDNA or gDNA used as material had been derived from T cells, B-cell-depleted T cells, or PBMCs.

CDR3 length: 14 amino acids. The V end was cut by 3 bases, the J end by 5 bases, with 13 bases between. Germline V lookup: CDR1 KGHDR, CDR2 SFDVKD. Per the original methods: Quantification of nucleated cells was approximated via reference gene primer amplification. Here immunoSEQ multiplex PCR was the method, and the copy in TCRdb shows in-frame clones only, minus some. D and trimming come from the DNA, and the V and J calls and clone size come from that table. The sample has about 320,000 clones, approximately 85% seen once; the top ten hold around 1.6%. The V call is TRBV24-1, the J call TRBJ2-7; D unclear. The TCR was taken from a woman in her forties or fifties with acute or convalescent COVID-19. Sequencing input: peripheral blood. This CDR3 reads CATSDTRSTNEQYF. As DNA, the CDR3 is TGTGCCACCAGTGATACGAGATCCACCAACGAGCAGTACTTC.